This entry concerns a single T cell receptor (beta chain). What it binds is unknown. The sample originates from a study of immune cell composition in non-small cell lung cancer. Overall study context: Lung adenocarcinoma or squamous carcinoma made up most tumours.

Study observations and caveats: Squamous lung tumours showed higher top 10 clone scores and clonality than adenocarcinomas. Around 80% of squamous and 33% of adenocarcinoma cases had tumour-associated clones >0.5%.

Libraries were prepared by immunoSEQ multiplex PCR; TCRdb keeps only in-frame clonotypes and omits some of them. The sample shows several thousand clones, around 85% of them seen only once. CDR1 is SGHTS, CDR2 YDEGEE, per germline. Trimming cost V 2 bases and J 5 bases, with 14 bases left between them. This CDR3 spans 15 amino acids. The chain joins TRBV5-8 to TRBJ1-5; the D gene is possibly TRBD1 (6 bases). The source of this sequence is a human donor with non-small cell lung cancer. The sequencing input was lung tumor tissue. CDR3 sequence reads: CASSFRGMGYQPQHF. CDR3 in DNA: TGTGCCAGCAGCTTCAGGGGCATGGGCTATCAGCCCCAGCATTTT.